This record concerns one T cell receptor beta chain sequence. Antigen specificity is unknown. This specimen comes from a study of OX40 agonist ivuxolimab in advanced cancers. Study-wide results and caveats: Undetermined was the antigen specificity of the expanded peripheral T cells.

Only in-frame clones appear in the TCRdb table, and some are missing; sequencing was by immunoSEQ multiplex PCR. This table holds roughly 86,000 clones, 80% to 90% found once. The V gene's germline CDR1 is MDHEN and CDR2 SYDVKM. V was pared by 5 bases and J by 5 bases, with 4 bases between. The CDR3 spans 11 residues. The V and J genes are TRBV28 and TRBJ1-5; no definite D call. The specimen was CD4+ or CD8+ T cells sorted from blood, collected in a trial of the OX40 agonist ivuxolimab. The receptor's source is an adult with an advanced solid tumor such as melanoma, head and neck, liver or kidney cancer. CDR3: CASSTDQPQHF. The CDR3 region has the DNA TGTGCCAGCAGTACAGATCAGCCCCAGCATTTT.